This is a list of T cell receptor beta chains from one sample in a study of T cells after yellow fever vaccination. TCRdb independently ran MiXCR on the 5' RACE reads; one entry per CDR3 protein. The sample carries under 600,000 distinct CDR3 sequences, around an eighth recorded once. This specimen was PBMCs, taken on the day of the yellow fever booster vaccination. The receptors come from a man aged 25 to 40 who received the YFV17D yellow fever vaccine. Both conserved end residues are part of each CDR3. The D gene is left open where the match is weak. Size tells how often a clone was seen (once, few, many) or the class of an expanded clone, and some rows leave it out.

d_call: TRBD2; v_call: TRBV6-1; clone_size: few; j_call: TRBJ2-2; cdr3_aa: CASTAGLAGTGELFF; cdr3_nt: TGTGCCAGCACCGCGGGACTAGCGGGCACCGGGGAGCTGTTTTTT
d_call: .; v_call: TRBV6-1; clone_size: .; j_call: TRBJ1-6; cdr3_aa: CASTYGRGYGTLHF; cdr3_nt: TGTGCCAGCACCTACGGGCGTGGGTATGGAACCCTCCACTTT
d_call: TRBD1; v_call: TRBV5-1; clone_size: .; j_call: TRBJ2-5; cdr3_aa: CASSFGPQGRQETQYF; cdr3_nt: TGCGCCAGCAGCTTTGGGCCACAGGGGCGACAAGAGACCCAGTACTTC
d_call: TRBD1; v_call: TRBV4-3; clone_size: .; j_call: TRBJ2-3; cdr3_aa: CASSLQTGGGDTQYF; cdr3_nt: TGCGCCAGCAGCCTCCAGACAGGGGGAGGGGATACGCAGTATTTT
d_call: TRBD1; v_call: TRBV28; clone_size: .; j_call: TRBJ1-1; cdr3_aa: CASRTPPGRGRTEAFF; cdr3_nt: TGTGCCAGCAGGACCCCTCCCGGCAGGGGGCGTACTGAAGCTTTCTTT
d_call: TRBD2; v_call: TRBV7-2; clone_size: .; j_call: TRBJ2-1; cdr3_aa: CASSLAAELAGGFYNEQFF; cdr3_nt: TGTGCCAGCAGCTTAGCTGCCGAACTAGCGGGAGGGTTCTACAATGAGCAGTTCTTC
d_call: .; v_call: TRBV11-1; clone_size: .; j_call: TRBJ2-7; cdr3_aa: CASSLVLIDGFEGAYEQYF; cdr3_nt: TGTGCCAGCAGTCTAGTACTGATAGATGGATTCGAAGGGGCTTACGAGCAGTACTTC
d_call: .; v_call: TRBV27; clone_size: few; j_call: TRBJ2-5; cdr3_aa: CASSLSGNDQYF; cdr3_nt: TGTGCCAGCAGTTTGTCCGGGAACGACCAGTACTTC
d_call: .; v_call: TRBV29-1; clone_size: .; j_call: TRBJ2-1; cdr3_aa: CSGLPAVTSYNEQFF; cdr3_nt: TGCAGCGGCCTTCCAGCGGTGACTTCCTACAATGAGCAGTTCTTC
d_call: TRBD2; v_call: TRBV5-1; clone_size: .; j_call: TRBJ2-2; cdr3_aa: CASSVSGRVNTGELFF; cdr3_nt: TGCGCCAGCAGCGTTAGCGGGAGGGTGAACACCGGGGAGCTGTTTTTT
d_call: TRBD2; v_call: TRBV20-1; clone_size: few; j_call: TRBJ2-1; cdr3_aa: CSARDITSGGIEQFF; cdr3_nt: TGCAGTGCTAGAGATATAACTAGCGGGGGCATAGAGCAGTTCTTC
d_call: .; v_call: TRBV5-1; clone_size: .; j_call: TRBJ1-1; cdr3_aa: CASSAGDNTEAFF; cdr3_nt: TGCGCCAGCAGCGCGGGGGACAACACTGAAGCTTTCTTT
d_call: .; v_call: TRBV4-2; clone_size: few; j_call: TRBJ2-3; cdr3_aa: CASSASRADTQYF; cdr3_nt: TGTGCCAGCAGCGCGTCGAGGGCAGATACGCAGTATTTT
d_call: .; v_call: TRBV18; clone_size: .; j_call: TRBJ1-4; cdr3_aa: CASSPPDSATNEKLFF; cdr3_nt: TGTGCCAGCTCACCACCAGACAGTGCAACTAATGAAAAACTGTTTTTT
d_call: .; v_call: TRBV7-9; clone_size: few; j_call: TRBJ2-1; cdr3_aa: CASSFFRGGLSYNEQFF; cdr3_nt: TGTGCCAGCAGCTTTTTCAGGGGCGGACTCTCCTACAATGAGCAGTTCTTC
d_call: TRBD1; v_call: TRBV7-2; clone_size: many; j_call: TRBJ2-3; cdr3_aa: CASSSRTGGGDTQYF; cdr3_nt: TGTGCCAGCAGCTCCAGGACAGGGGGCGGTGATACGCAGTATTTT
d_call: .; v_call: TRBV11-2; clone_size: .; j_call: TRBJ2-1; cdr3_aa: CASSLGVRGQAEQFF; cdr3_nt: TGTGCCAGCAGCTTAGGAGTCCGAGGGCAAGCTGAGCAGTTCTTC
d_call: TRBD2; v_call: TRBV5-1; clone_size: .; j_call: TRBJ2-1; cdr3_aa: CASSLTSGTSYNEQFF; cdr3_nt: TGCGCCAGCAGCTTGACTAGCGGGACCTCCTACAATGAGCAGTTCTTC
d_call: .; v_call: TRBV20-1; clone_size: .; j_call: TRBJ2-7; cdr3_aa: CSARDYHSGPYSYEQYF; cdr3_nt: TGCAGTGCTAGAGATTATCATAGCGGTCCCTACTCCTACGAGCAGTACTTC
d_call: .; v_call: TRBV7-2; clone_size: .; j_call: TRBJ2-7; cdr3_aa: CASSSDPGYEQYF; cdr3_nt: TGTGCCAGCAGCTCCGACCCAGGGTACGAGCAGTACTTC
d_call: TRBD1; v_call: TRBV5-6; clone_size: few; j_call: TRBJ2-7; cdr3_aa: CASSSFDGTGHYEQYF; cdr3_nt: TGTGCCAGCAGCTCCTTCGACGGGACAGGGCACTACGAGCAGTACTTC
d_call: .; v_call: TRBV28; clone_size: many; j_call: TRBJ2-3; cdr3_aa: CASSSTDTDTQYF; cdr3_nt: TGTGCCAGCAGTTCAACCGACACAGATACGCAGTATTTT
d_call: .; v_call: TRBV18; clone_size: many; j_call: TRBJ2-1; cdr3_aa: CASSPGDNEQFF; cdr3_nt: TGTGCCAGCTCACCCGGAGACAATGAGCAGTTCTTC
d_call: .; v_call: TRBV7-8; clone_size: few; j_call: TRBJ2-1; cdr3_aa: CASSLARGLVGEQFF; cdr3_nt: TGTGCCAGCAGCTTAGCAAGAGGGCTGGTGGGTGAGCAGTTCTTC
d_call: .; v_call: TRBV20-1; clone_size: .; j_call: TRBJ2-1; cdr3_aa: CSAILRDSYNEQFF; cdr3_nt: TGCAGTGCTATCTTAAGGGATTCCTACAATGAGCAGTTCTTC
d_call: TRBD1; v_call: TRBV29-1; clone_size: .; j_call: TRBJ1-2; cdr3_aa: CSVGGTAYGYTF; cdr3_nt: TGCAGCGTTGGAGGGACAGCCTATGGCTACACCTTC
d_call: .; v_call: TRBV29-1; clone_size: .; j_call: TRBJ2-5; cdr3_aa: CSVEDPAYQETQYF; cdr3_nt: TGCAGCGTTGAAGATCCAGCGTACCAAGAGACCCAGTACTTC
d_call: .; v_call: TRBV7-9; clone_size: few; j_call: TRBJ2-1; cdr3_aa: CASSFISFRVSYNEQFF; cdr3_nt: TGTGCCAGCAGCTTCATCTCGTTCAGGGTCAGTTACAATGAGCAGTTCTTC
d_call: .; v_call: TRBV20-1; clone_size: .; j_call: TRBJ2-3; cdr3_aa: CSAIVGLHQANTQYF; cdr3_nt: TGCAGTGCTATTGTCGGACTACATCAAGCAAATACGCAGTATTTT
d_call: .; v_call: TRBV5-1; clone_size: few; j_call: TRBJ2-2; cdr3_aa: CASSLAGQKIRAGELFF; cdr3_nt: TGCGCCAGCAGCTTGGCTGGACAAAAAATCCGAGCCGGGGAGCTGTTTTTT
d_call: .; v_call: TRBV6-5; clone_size: few; j_call: TRBJ2-3; cdr3_aa: CASSSQTMGPYF; cdr3_nt: TGTGCCAGCAGTTCTCAGACAATGGGTCCGTATTTT
d_call: TRBD1; v_call: TRBV6-2/TRBV6-3; clone_size: .; j_call: TRBJ1-5; cdr3_aa: CASSYLGQGINQPQHF; cdr3_nt: TGTGCCAGCAGTTACCTGGGACAGGGGATCAATCAGCCCCAGCATTTT
d_call: .; v_call: TRBV7-2; clone_size: many; j_call: TRBJ2-7; cdr3_aa: CASSSSNEQYF; cdr3_nt: TGTGCCAGCAGCTCTTCCAACGAGCAGTACTTC
d_call: .; v_call: TRBV20-1; clone_size: few; j_call: TRBJ2-3; cdr3_aa: CSAHLNTDTQYF; cdr3_nt: TGCAGTGCCCACCTTAACACAGATACGCAGTATTTT
d_call: TRBD1; v_call: TRBV12-3/TRBV12-4; clone_size: few; j_call: TRBJ2-7; cdr3_aa: CASSRTGALSYEQYF; cdr3_nt: TGTGCCAGCAGTCGGACAGGGGCTCTCTCCTACGAGCAGTACTTC
d_call: TRBD1; v_call: TRBV5-1; clone_size: few; j_call: TRBJ2-1; cdr3_aa: CASSLPGQAYNEQFF; cdr3_nt: TGCGCCAGCAGCCTCCCGGGACAGGCGTACAATGAGCAGTTCTTC
d_call: TRBD2; v_call: TRBV27; clone_size: many; j_call: TRBJ2-1; cdr3_aa: CASSSSLFRVSGSRNEQFF; cdr3_nt: TGTGCCAGCAGTTCTTCTCTTTTTAGAGTTAGCGGGAGTCGCAATGAGCAGTTCTTC
d_call: .; v_call: TRBV28; clone_size: few; j_call: TRBJ2-5; cdr3_aa: CASTPPGRTTQYF; cdr3_nt: TGTGCCAGTACACCTCCGGGCAGGACGACCCAGTACTTC
d_call: .; v_call: TRBV5-1; clone_size: .; j_call: TRBJ1-1; cdr3_aa: CASSLEWGGYTEAFF; cdr3_nt: TGCGCCAGCAGCTTGGAGTGGGGTGGGTACACTGAAGCTTTCTTT
d_call: .; v_call: TRBV3-1; clone_size: many; j_call: TRBJ2-7; cdr3_aa: CASSPGAYEQYF; cdr3_nt: TGTGCCAGCAGCCCAGGGGCCTACGAGCAGTACTTC